This T cell receptor (beta chain) was sequenced during a study of T-cell reconstitution after alpha-beta-depleted transplantation in children. Study results and caveats: Several hundred expanded graft clones reportedly supplied alpha-beta T cells about two months after transplant. After one year, T-cell counts and TCRbeta diversity mostly came from new T cells.

This clonotype was seen more than once but under ten times. Antigen: not known. Preparing the TCRbeta library involved the use of unique molecular identifiers. TCRdb independently ran MiXCR on the PCR reads; one entry per CDR3 protein. The sample holds hundreds of thousands of distinct CDR3 sequences, about 16% seen once. The ends were cut back, 3 bases at V and 4 bases at J, with 13 bases in the middle. The CDR3 loop spans 14 amino acids. CDR1 DFQATT and CDR2 SNEGSKA come from the germline V gene (reference sequence). This TCR was recovered from a male patient aged 10 to 17 who had a stem cell transplant for acute lymphoblastic leukemia, so the T cells may come from the graft donor. This material consisted of PBMCs, mostly from graft donor cells, taken 360 days after TCRalphabeta/CD19-depleted stem cell transplant. The chain uses TRBV20-1 and TRBJ1-5, with a tentative D call TRBD1 (5 bases). The CDR3 sequence is CSASRQYPNQPQHF. Here the CDR3 DNA reads TGCAGTGCTAGCCGACAGTACCCTAATCAGCCCCAGCATTTT.